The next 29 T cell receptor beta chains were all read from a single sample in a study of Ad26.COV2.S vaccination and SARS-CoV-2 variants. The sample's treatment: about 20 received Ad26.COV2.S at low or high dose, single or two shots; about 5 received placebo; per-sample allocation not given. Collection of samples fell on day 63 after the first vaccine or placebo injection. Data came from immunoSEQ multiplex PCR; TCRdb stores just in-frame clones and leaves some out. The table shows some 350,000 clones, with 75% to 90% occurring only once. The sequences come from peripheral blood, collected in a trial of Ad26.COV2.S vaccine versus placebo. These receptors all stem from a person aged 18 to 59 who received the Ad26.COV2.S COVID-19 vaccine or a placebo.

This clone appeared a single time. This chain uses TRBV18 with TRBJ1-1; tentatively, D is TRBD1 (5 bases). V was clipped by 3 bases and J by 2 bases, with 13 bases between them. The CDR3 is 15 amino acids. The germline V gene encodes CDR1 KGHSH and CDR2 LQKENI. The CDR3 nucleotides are TGTGCCAGCTCACCCACCGGACACCCCAACACTGAAGCTTTCTTT. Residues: CASSPTGHPNTEAFF.

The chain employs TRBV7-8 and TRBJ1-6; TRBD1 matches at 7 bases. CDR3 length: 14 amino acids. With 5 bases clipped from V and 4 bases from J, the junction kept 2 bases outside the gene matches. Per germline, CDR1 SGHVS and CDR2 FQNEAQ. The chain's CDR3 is CASSPGQYNSPLHF. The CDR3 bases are TGTGCCAGCAGCCCGGGACAGTATAATTCACCCCTCCACTTT.

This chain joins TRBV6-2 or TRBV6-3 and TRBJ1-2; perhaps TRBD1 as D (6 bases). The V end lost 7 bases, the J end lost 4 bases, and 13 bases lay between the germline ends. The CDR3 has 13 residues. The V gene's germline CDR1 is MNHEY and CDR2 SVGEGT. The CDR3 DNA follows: TGTGCCAGCAACCCGGACAGCCTCTATGGCTACACCTTC. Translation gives CASNPDSLYGYTF.

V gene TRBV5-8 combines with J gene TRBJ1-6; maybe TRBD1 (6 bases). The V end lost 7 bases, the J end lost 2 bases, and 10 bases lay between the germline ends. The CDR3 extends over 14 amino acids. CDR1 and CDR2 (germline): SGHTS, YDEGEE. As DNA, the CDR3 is TGTGCCAGCGAAAGGGGGACCTATAATTCACCCCTCCACTTT. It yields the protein CASERGTYNSPLHF.

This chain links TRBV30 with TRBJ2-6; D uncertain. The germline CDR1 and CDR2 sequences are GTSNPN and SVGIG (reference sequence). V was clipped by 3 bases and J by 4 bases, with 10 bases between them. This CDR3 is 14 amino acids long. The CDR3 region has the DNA TGTGCCTGGAGGGAGATGGCCGGGGCCAACGTCCTGACTTTC. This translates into CAWREMAGANVLTF.

As DNA, the CDR3 is TGTGCCAGCAGCTTAGATTTAACGGAGGAGACCCAGTACTTC. It is translated as CASSLDLTEETQYF. J is TRBJ2-5 and V is TRBV11-3, with unresolved D. The V end was cut by 0 bases, the J end by 5 bases, with 10 bases between. CDR3 length equals 14 residues. Germline loops: CDR1 SGHNT, CDR2 YENEEA.

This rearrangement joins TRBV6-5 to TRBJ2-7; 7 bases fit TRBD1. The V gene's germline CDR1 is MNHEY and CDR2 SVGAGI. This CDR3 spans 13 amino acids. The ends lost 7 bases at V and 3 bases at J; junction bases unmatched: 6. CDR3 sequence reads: CASKRQGNYEQYF. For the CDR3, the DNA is TGTGCCAGCAAGAGACAGGGTAACTACGAGCAGTACTTC.

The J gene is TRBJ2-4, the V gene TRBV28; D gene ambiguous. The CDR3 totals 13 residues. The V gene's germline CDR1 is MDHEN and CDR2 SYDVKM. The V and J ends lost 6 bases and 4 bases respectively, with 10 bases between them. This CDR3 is CASSPQYKNIQYF. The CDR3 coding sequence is TGTGCCAGCAGCCCACAGTATAAAAACATTCAGTACTTC.

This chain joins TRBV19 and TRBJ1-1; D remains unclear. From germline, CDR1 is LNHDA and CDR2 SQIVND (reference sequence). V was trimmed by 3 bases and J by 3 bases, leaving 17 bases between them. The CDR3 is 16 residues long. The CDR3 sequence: CASSIKVRVGDTEAFF. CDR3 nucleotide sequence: TGTGCCAGTAGTATCAAAGTGAGGGTCGGGGACACTGAAGCTTTCTTT.

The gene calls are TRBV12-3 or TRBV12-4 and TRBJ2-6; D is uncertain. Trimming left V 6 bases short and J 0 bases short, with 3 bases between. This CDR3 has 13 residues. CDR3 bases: TGTGCCAGCAGCGCCTCTGGGGCCAACGTCCTGACTTTC. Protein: CASSASGANVLTF.

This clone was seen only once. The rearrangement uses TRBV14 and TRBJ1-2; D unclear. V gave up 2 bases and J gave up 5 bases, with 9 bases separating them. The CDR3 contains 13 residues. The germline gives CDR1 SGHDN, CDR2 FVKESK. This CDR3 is CASSQLYPYGYTF. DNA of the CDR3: TGTGCCAGCAGCCAATTATACCCTTATGGCTACACCTTC. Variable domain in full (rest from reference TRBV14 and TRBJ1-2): EAGVTQFPSHSVIEKGQTVTLRCDPISGHDNLYWYRRVMGKEIKFLLHFVKESKQDESGMPNNRFLAERTGGTYSTLKVQPAELEDSGVYFCASSQLYPYGYTFGSGTRLTVV.

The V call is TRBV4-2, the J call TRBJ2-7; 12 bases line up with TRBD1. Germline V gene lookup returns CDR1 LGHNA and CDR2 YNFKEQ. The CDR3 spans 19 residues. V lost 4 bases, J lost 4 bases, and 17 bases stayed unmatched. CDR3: CASSRIQVTGTGGAYEQYF. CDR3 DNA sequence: TGTGCCAGCAGCCGAATCCAAGTAACCGGGACAGGGGGCGCTTACGAGCAGTACTTC.

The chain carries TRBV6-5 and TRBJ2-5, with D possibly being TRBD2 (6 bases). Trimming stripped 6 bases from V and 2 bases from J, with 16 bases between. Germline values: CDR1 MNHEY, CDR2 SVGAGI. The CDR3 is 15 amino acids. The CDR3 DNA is TGTGCCAGCAGGCCCGGCCGGGACTCTCAAGAGACCCAGTACTTC. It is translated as CASRPGRDSQETQYF.

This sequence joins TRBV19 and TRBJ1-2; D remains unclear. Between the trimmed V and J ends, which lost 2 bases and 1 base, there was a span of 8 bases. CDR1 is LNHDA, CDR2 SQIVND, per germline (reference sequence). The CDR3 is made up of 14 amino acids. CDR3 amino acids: CASSIYDFNYGYTF. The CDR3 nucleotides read TGTGCCAGTAGTATATACGACTTTAACTATGGCTACACCTTC.

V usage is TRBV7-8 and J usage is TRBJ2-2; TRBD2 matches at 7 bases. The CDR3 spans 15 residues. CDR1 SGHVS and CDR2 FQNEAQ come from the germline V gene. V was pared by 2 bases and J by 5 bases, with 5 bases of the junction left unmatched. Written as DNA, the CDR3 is TGTGCCAGCAGCTTAAAGAGGCGGGGGACCGGGGAGCTGTTTTTT. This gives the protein CASSLKRRGTGELFF. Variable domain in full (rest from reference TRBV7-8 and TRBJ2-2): GAGVSQSPRYKVAKRGQDVALRCDPISGHVSLFWYQQALGQGPEFLTYFQNEAQLDKSGLPSDRFFAERPEGSVSTLKIQRTQQEDSAVYLCASSLKRRGTGELFFGEGSRLTVL.

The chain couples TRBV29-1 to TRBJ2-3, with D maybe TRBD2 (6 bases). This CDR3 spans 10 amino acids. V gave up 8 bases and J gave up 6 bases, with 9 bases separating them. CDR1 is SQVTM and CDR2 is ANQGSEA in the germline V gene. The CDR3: CSSLADTQYF. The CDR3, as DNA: TGCAGCTCCCTAGCGGATACGCAGTATTTT.

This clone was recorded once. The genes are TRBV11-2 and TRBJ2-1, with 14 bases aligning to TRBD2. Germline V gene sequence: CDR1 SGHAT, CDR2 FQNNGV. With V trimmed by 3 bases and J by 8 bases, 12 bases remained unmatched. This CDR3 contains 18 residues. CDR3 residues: CASSLVWTSGGRLDEQFF. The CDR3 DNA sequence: TGTGCCAGCAGCTTGGTCTGGACTAGCGGGGGGAGGCTCGATGAGCAGTTCTTC.

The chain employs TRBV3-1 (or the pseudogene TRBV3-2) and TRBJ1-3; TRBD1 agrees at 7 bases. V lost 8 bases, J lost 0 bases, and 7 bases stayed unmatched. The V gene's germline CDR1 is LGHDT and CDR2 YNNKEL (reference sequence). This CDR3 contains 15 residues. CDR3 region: CASRDSFSSGNTIYF. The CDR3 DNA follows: TGTGCCAGCCGGGACAGTTTCAGCTCTGGAAACACCATATATTTT.

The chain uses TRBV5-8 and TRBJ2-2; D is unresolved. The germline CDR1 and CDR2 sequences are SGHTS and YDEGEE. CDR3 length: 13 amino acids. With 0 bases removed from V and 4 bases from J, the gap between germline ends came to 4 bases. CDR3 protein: CASSLGLTGELFF. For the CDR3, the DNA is TGTGCCAGCAGCTTGGGACTCACCGGGGAGCTGTTTTTT.

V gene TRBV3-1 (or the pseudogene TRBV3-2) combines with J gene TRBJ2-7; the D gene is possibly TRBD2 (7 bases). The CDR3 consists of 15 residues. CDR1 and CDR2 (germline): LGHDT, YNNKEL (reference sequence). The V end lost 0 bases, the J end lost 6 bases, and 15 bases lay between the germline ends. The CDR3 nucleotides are TGTGCCAGCAGCCAAGACCAAAGGGGGGGTCCCGAGCAGTACTTC. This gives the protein CASSQDQRGGPEQYF.

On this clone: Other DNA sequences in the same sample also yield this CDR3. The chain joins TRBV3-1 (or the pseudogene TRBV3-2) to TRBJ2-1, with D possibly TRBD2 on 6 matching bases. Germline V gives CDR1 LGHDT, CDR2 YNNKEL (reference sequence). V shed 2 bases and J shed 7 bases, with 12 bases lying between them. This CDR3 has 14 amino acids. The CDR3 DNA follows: TGTGCCAGCAGCCAACCTCCGGGGGTAAATGAGCAGTTCTTC. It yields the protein CASSQPPGVNEQFF.

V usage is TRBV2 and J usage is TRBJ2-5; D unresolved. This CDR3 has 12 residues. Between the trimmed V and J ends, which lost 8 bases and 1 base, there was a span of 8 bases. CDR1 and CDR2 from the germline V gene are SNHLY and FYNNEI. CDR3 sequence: CASDPLQETQYF. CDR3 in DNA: TGTGCCAGCGACCCTCTCCAAGAGACCCAGTACTTC.

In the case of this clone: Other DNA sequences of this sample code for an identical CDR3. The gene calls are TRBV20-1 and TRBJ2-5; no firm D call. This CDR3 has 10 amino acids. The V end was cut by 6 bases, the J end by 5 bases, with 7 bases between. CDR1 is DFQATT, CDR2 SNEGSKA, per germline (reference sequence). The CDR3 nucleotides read TGCAGTGCGGGGTGGGAGACCCAGTACTTC. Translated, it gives CSAGWETQYF.

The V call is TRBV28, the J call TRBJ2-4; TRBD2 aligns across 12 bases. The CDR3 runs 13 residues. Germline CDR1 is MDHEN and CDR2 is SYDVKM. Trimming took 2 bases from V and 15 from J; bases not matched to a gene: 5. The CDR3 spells CASSLQTSGSLYF. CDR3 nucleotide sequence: TGTGCCAGCAGTTTACAGACTAGCGGGAGTTTGTACTTC.

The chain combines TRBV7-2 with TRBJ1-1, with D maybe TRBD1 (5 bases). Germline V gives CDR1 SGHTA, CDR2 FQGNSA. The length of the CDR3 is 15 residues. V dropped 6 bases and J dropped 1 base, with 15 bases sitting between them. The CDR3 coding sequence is TGTGCCAGCAGTCCGGGACTGCCCAAGAACACTGAAGCTTTCTTT. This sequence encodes CASSPGLPKNTEAFF.

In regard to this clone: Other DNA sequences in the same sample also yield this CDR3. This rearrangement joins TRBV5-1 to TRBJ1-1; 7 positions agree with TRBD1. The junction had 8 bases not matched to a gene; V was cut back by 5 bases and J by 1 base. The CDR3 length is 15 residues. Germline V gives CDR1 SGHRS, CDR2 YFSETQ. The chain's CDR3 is CASSPPGTANTEAFF. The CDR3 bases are TGCGCCAGCAGTCCTCCCGGGACAGCGAACACTGAAGCTTTCTTT.

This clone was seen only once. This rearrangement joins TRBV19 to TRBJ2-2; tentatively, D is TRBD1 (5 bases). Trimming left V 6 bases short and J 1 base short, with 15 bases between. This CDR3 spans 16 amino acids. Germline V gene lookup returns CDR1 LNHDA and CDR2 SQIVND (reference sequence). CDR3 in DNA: TGTGCCAGTAGGCCCCAGGGAAATATGAACACCGGGGAGCTGTTTTTT. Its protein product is CASRPQGNMNTGELFF.

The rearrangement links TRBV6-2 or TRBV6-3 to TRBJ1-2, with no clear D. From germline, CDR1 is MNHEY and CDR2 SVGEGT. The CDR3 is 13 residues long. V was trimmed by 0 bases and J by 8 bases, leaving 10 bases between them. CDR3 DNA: TGTGCCAGCAGTTACTCAGGAGGGCTCGGCTACACCTTC. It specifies CASSYSGGLGYTF.

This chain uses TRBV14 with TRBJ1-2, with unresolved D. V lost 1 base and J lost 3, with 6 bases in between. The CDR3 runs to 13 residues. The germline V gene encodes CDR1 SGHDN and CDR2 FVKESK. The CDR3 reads CASSQVPHYGYTF. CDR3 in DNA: TGTGCCAGCAGCCAAGTGCCCCACTATGGCTACACCTTC.